One sample yielded the 29 T cell receptor beta chains listed below, sequenced in a study of human T cells and chemical hapten exposure. One entry per CDR3 protein results from TCRdb running MiXCR on the RACE reads. Among tens of thousands of distinct CDR3 sequences listed, roughly 15% were seen once. Time point reported: pre-sensitization, week 0. Treatment meaning: therapeutic diphenylcyclopropenone sensitization with weekly scalp DPC. Sequenced here: whole blood, sampled in connection with sensitization to the hapten diphenylcyclopropenone (DPC). The receptors were gathered from a woman in her 50s with alopecia areata. Some clones in this sample may be carry-over from other donors' samples.

The V and J genes are TRBV7-9 and TRBJ2-5, with 11 bases identical to TRBD2. The germline V gene encodes CDR1 SEHNR and CDR2 FQNEAQ (reference sequence). V shed 5 bases and J 3 bases; nucleotides not matched to a gene: 11. The CDR3 consists of 17 residues. The CDR3 sequence is CASSPGLAGLKEETQYF. The CDR3 DNA sequence: TGTGCCAGCAGCCCCGGACTAGCGGGCCTGAAAGAAGAGACCCAGTACTTC.

This clonotype has just a few counts. The rearrangement links TRBV18 to TRBJ2-1, with 8 bases that match TRBD1. Germline values: CDR1 KGHSH, CDR2 LQKENI. Trimming cost V 6 bases and J 8 bases; bases outside gene matches: 3. CDR3 length: 12 amino acids. The CDR3: CASSLTGDEQFF. As DNA, the CDR3 is TGTGCCAGCTCTCTGACAGGGGATGAGCAGTTCTTC.

Here the CDR3 reads CASSLSGYTEAFF. The CDR3 DNA follows: TGTGCCAGCAGCTTATCCGGGTATACTGAAGCTTTCTTT. This chain connects TRBV7-2 to TRBJ1-1; D is uncertain. Between the trimmed V and J ends, which lost 2 bases and 5 bases, there was a span of 9 bases. This CDR3 has 13 residues. In germline, CDR1 is SGHTA, CDR2 FQGNSA.

The chain carries TRBV19 and TRBJ2-5; no reliable D call. From germline, CDR1 is LNHDA and CDR2 SQIVND (reference sequence). CDR3 length equals 13 residues. Trimming cost V 2 bases and J 5 bases, with 9 bases left between them. The CDR3 loop is CASSIIFRETQYF. CDR3 DNA sequence: TGTGCCAGTAGTATAATCTTCCGGGAGACCCAGTACTTC.

This clonotype was picked up a small number of times. The chain joins TRBV20-1 to TRBJ2-1; D is unresolved. V was clipped by 6 bases and J by 8 bases, with 11 bases between them. In germline, CDR1 is DFQATT, CDR2 SNEGSKA (reference sequence). The CDR3 consists of 11 residues. The CDR3 sequence is CSALEPDEQFF. DNA of the CDR3: TGCAGTGCGCTCGAACCGGATGAGCAGTTCTTC.

The gene calls are TRBV20-1 and TRBJ2-1, with 9 bases fitting TRBD2. Per the germline V gene, CDR1 is DFQATT and CDR2 is SNEGSKA (reference sequence). The CDR3 contains 14 residues. J lost 4 bases, V lost 6 bases, and 7 bases had no gene match. The CDR3 bases are TGCAGTGCAAAAATAGCGGGGGCATACAATGAGCAGTTCTTC. Encoded protein: CSAKIAGAYNEQFF.

This clonotype was detected a few times. This chain uses TRBV3-1 with TRBJ2-7, with D unclear. CDR3 length equals 12 residues. The ends were cut back, 2 bases at V and 2 bases at J, with 4 bases in the middle. Germline-derived CDR1 and CDR2 are LGHDT and YNNKEL (reference sequence). The CDR3 reads CASSQTAYEQYF. In DNA form, the CDR3 reads TGTGCCAGCAGCCAAACCGCCTACGAGCAGTACTTC.

The chain uses TRBV28 and TRBJ1-4; D is unclear. The CDR3 contains 14 residues. The germline CDR1 and CDR2 sequences are MDHEN and SYDVKM. V lost 3 bases, J lost 1 base, and 6 bases lay in between. The CDR3 nucleotides are TGTGCCAGCAGTTTGGAGGGAACTAATGAAAAACTGTTTTTT. It yields the protein CASSLEGTNEKLFF.

In DNA, the CDR3 is TGTGCCAGCAGCGCCGGGACAATCAGCAATCAGCCCCAGCATTTT. It is translated as CASSAGTISNQPQHF. The chain is built from TRBV7-9 and TRBJ1-5; TRBD1 is a possible D gene (6 bases). CDR3 size: 15 residues. Deletions cut 5 bases from V and 1 base from J, with 12 bases between. Per the germline V gene, CDR1 is SEHNR and CDR2 is FQNEAQ (reference sequence).

This clonotype was observed many times. The rearrangement links TRBV6-1 to TRBJ2-6; D unclear. The CDR3 covers 15 residues. From germline, CDR1 is MNHNS and CDR2 SASEGT. Trimming took 5 bases from V and 0 from J, leaving 8 bases between them. The CDR3 region is CASSPGSSGANVLTF. CDR3 in DNA: TGTGCCAGCAGTCCTGGAAGCTCTGGGGCCAACGTCCTGACTTTC.

This clonotype has a handful of counts. V and J are TRBV13 and TRBJ2-1; unclear D gene. Germline lookup yields CDR1 PRHDT and CDR2 FYEKMQ (reference sequence). V lost 5 bases to trimming and J lost 10 bases, with 12 bases between them. This CDR3 spans 12 amino acids. In DNA, the CDR3 is TGTGCCAGCAGCCACGGGCGCGGAGAGCAGTTCTTC. It specifies CASSHGRGEQFF.

This clonotype has a count of ten or more. V is TRBV7-9 and J is TRBJ1-2; perhaps TRBD1 as D (5 bases). V dropped 11 bases and J dropped 2 bases, with 18 bases sitting between them. The CDR3 is 14 amino acids. CDR1 and CDR2 (germline): SEHNR, FQNEAQ (reference sequence). The CDR3 coding sequence is TGTGCCTCAAATGGGCGGCGGGACAACTATGGCTACACCTTC. This sequence encodes CASNGRRDNYGYTF.

This clonotype was seen ten or more times. The chain uses TRBV7-9 and TRBJ2-3; no definite D call. Between the trimmed V and J ends, which lost 1 base and 4 bases, there was a span of 3 bases. The germline V gene has CDR1 SEHNR and CDR2 FQNEAQ (reference sequence). The CDR3 is made up of 12 amino acids. CDR3 DNA sequence: TGTGCCAGCAGCTTAGTCGCAGATACGCAGTATTTT. Its translation is CASSLVADTQYF.

This clonotype has a handful of counts. The rearrangement uses TRBV3-1 and TRBJ2-1; 8 bases map to TRBD2. V was pared by 4 bases and J by 7 bases, with 6 bases of the junction left unmatched. The CDR3 covers 14 residues. The germline V gene encodes CDR1 LGHDT and CDR2 YNNKEL (reference sequence). As DNA, the CDR3 is TGTGCCAGCAGCCCCGGGACTAGTAAGAATGAGCAGTTCTTC. This gives the protein CASSPGTSKNEQFF.

By share, this clonotype ranks as medium-sized (0.01 to 0.1%). The rearrangement joins TRBV9 to TRBJ2-5; D perhaps matches TRBD2 (6 bases). The CDR3 sequence is 12 residues long. Germline V gives CDR1 SGDLS, CDR2 YYNGEE. The V and J ends lost 4 bases and 5 bases respectively, with 9 bases between them. This CDR3 is CASSYSGETQYF. The CDR3 DNA sequence: TGTGCCAGCAGCTATAGCGGCGAGACCCAGTACTTC.

This clonotype was found many times. This chain joins TRBV28 and TRBJ2-3; D is unclear. The CDR3 spans 17 residues. V was clipped by 5 bases and J by 2 bases, with 20 bases between them. Per the germline V gene, CDR1 is MDHEN and CDR2 is SYDVKM. The DNA of the CDR3 is TGTGCCAGCAGTACCTCATTCGACATACTCCACACAGATACGCAGTATTTT. This codes for CASSTSFDILHTDTQYF.

The V call is TRBV10-2, the J call TRBJ1-4; D ambiguous. Germline CDR1 WSHSY, CDR2 SAAADI. Trimming shortened V by 4 bases and J by 4 bases, and 10 bases separated the two germline ends. This CDR3 has 14 residues. The CDR3: CASSVSRGNEKLFF. Here the CDR3 DNA reads TGCGCCAGCAGTGTGTCGCGGGGTAATGAAAAACTGTTTTTT.

This clonotype appeared a few times. The rearrangement joins TRBV5-4 to TRBJ1-5, with D possibly matching TRBD1 (5 bases). Trimming left V 0 bases short and J 5 bases short, with 12 bases between. CDR1 and CDR2 (germline): SGHNT, YYREEE (reference sequence). CDR3 length equals 15 residues. The CDR3 region is CASSLGQGVDQPQHF. CDR3 DNA: TGTGCCAGCAGCTTGGGGCAGGGAGTGGATCAGCCCCAGCATTTT.

The chain carries TRBV5-1 and TRBJ2-3, with D unresolved. Germline values: CDR1 SGHRS, CDR2 YFSETQ. The CDR3 spans 12 residues. The V and J ends lost 5 bases and 4 bases respectively, with 8 bases between them. CDR3 DNA: TGCGCCAGCAGGCAGATCGCAGATACGCAGTATTTT. Protein: CASRQIADTQYF.

The V and J genes are TRBV7-9 and TRBJ2-5, with a tentative D call TRBD1 (5 bases). Trimming removed 5 bases at V and 8 bases at J, with 9 bases between. The CDR3 contains 11 residues. Germline CDR1 SEHNR, CDR2 FQNEAQ (reference sequence). The chain's CDR3 is CASSPGKTQYF. DNA for the CDR3: TGTGCCAGCAGCCCAGGGAAAACCCAGTACTTC.

V is TRBV3-1 and J is TRBJ2-1; perhaps TRBD2 as D (5 bases). CDR3 length equals 15 residues. Trimming left V 1 base short and J 1 base short, with 8 bases between. Germline CDR1 reads LGHDT; CDR2 reads YNNKEL (reference sequence). The CDR3 nucleotides are TGTGCCAGCAGCCAAGGTTGGGAGTCCTACAATGAGCAGTTCTTC. Translating gives CASSQGWESYNEQFF.

Ten or more counts support this clonotype. The genes are TRBV28 and TRBJ2-3; 7 positions match TRBD1. CDR3 length: 14 amino acids. V shed 8 bases and J 3 bases; nucleotides not matched to a gene: 8. Germline V CDR1 and CDR2: MDHEN, SYDVKM. CDR3 coding DNA: TGTGCCAGCGGAAGACAGGGAGTAACAGATACGCAGTATTTT. Protein product: CASGRQGVTDTQYF.

This clonotype was found a few times. This rearrangement joins TRBV18 to TRBJ1-4, with a possible D match to TRBD1 (5 bases). This CDR3 comprises 13 residues. CDR1 is KGHSH and CDR2 is LQKENI in the germline V gene. The V and J ends lost 3 bases and 8 bases respectively, with 10 bases between them. CDR3 nucleotide sequence: TGTGCCAGCTCACCGTCTGGGGACGAAAAACTGTTTTTT. This translates into CASSPSGDEKLFF.

The chain has TRBV4-1 and TRBJ2-1; 14 bases map to TRBD2. CDR3 length equals 16 residues. After removal of 3 bases from V and 8 bases from J, the junction contained 6 bases not matched to a gene. CDR1 and CDR2 (germline): MGHRA, YSYEKL. The CDR3 loop reads CASSQGLAGEVYEQFF. The CDR3 DNA reads TGCGCCAGCAGCCAGGGACTAGCGGGAGAGGTTTATGAGCAGTTCTTC.

CDR3 region: CASTSGTRSIGQYF. In nucleotides, the CDR3 is TGTGCCAGCACTAGCGGGACCCGTTCAATCGGGCAGTACTTC. This chain connects TRBV7-9 to TRBJ2-7; 9 positions agree with TRBD2. The junction had 13 bases not matched to a gene; V was cut back by 7 bases and J by 9 bases. The length of the CDR3 is 14 residues. Germline loops: CDR1 SEHNR, CDR2 FQNEAQ (reference sequence).

This clonotype was observed once. The genes are TRBV28 and TRBJ2-3; D perhaps matches TRBD2 (6 bases). CDR3 length: 11 residues. Trimming removed 5 bases at V and 6 bases at J, with 6 bases between. Germline CDR1 MDHEN, CDR2 SYDVKM. The CDR3 DNA follows: TGTGCCAGCAGTCGGGGGGATACGCAGTATTTT. Protein product: CASSRGDTQYF.

The gene calls are TRBV7-7 and TRBJ2-3, with D possibly called TRBD1 or TRBD2 (5 bases each). Germline CDR1 is SSHAT and CDR2 is FNYEAQ (reference sequence). V was clipped by 5 bases and J by 1 base, with 10 bases between them. This CDR3 contains 14 residues. CDR3 nucleotide sequence: TGTGCCAGCAGCCGGGGCAGCCGCACAGATACGCAGTATTTT. Residues: CASSRGSRTDTQYF.

The J gene is TRBJ2-5, the V gene TRBV6-5; maybe TRBD2 (6 bases). The CDR3 covers 14 residues. Trimming cost V 6 bases and J 2 bases, with 13 bases left between them. CDR1 is MNHEY, CDR2 SVGAGI, per germline. The CDR3 region has the DNA TGTGCCAGCAGGCCCGCCGGGACTCAAGAGACCCAGTACTTC. It yields the protein CASRPAGTQETQYF.

CDR3 protein: CASSSHLRTEAFF. The CDR3 DNA sequence: TGTGCCAGCAGTTCCCATCTACGCACTGAAGCTTTCTTT. The chain is built from TRBV28 and TRBJ1-1; D is ambiguous. Germline V gene data show CDR1 as MDHEN and CDR2 as SYDVKM. Trimming shortened V by 4 bases and J by 4 bases, and 10 bases separated the two germline ends. The CDR3 has 13 amino acids. The full variable domain, its missing parts supplied by reference TRBV28 and TRBJ1-1, is DVKVTQSSRYLVKRTGEKVFLECVQDMDHENMFWYRQDPGLGLRLIYFSYDVKMKEKGDIPEGYSVSREKKERFSLILESASTNQTSMYLCASSSHLRTEAFFGQGTRLTVV.